A selection of T cell receptor beta chains follows, all from one sample in a study of T cells in Graves' hyperthyroidism and ophthalmopathy. MiXCR was run by TCRdb on the multiplex PCR reads, yielding one entry per CDR3 protein. The sample has roughly 500,000 distinct CDR3 sequences; just over 45% are singletons. The sequencing input was peripheral blood or thyroid tissue (not recorded which). These receptors were obtained from an adult woman with Graves' disease, either hyperthyroidism or ophthalmopathy (not recorded which). Both conserved end residues are part of each CDR3. A D gene is named only where the DNA matches it firmly. Rows give clone size only sometimes, using once, few, many, or a class for an expanded clone.

J	D	V	size	DNA	CDR3
TRBJ1-2	TRBD1	TRBV29-1	NA	TGCAGCACCTTAGGACAGGGTGTCTATGGCTACACCTTC	CSTLGQGVYGYTF
TRBJ1-5	TRBD1	TRBV20-1	once	TGCAGTGCCAGGACAGGGGCTGGGCCCCAGCATTTT	CSARTGAGPQHF
TRBJ2-7	NA	TRBV7-9	NA	TGTGCCAGCAGCTCCGGACTGCAACCCCCCTACGAGCAGTACTTC	CASSSGLQPPYEQYF
TRBJ2-7	TRBD2	TRBV9	NA	TGTGCCAGCAGCGCCCGACTAGCGGGGGACGAGCAGTACTTC	CASSARLAGDEQYF
TRBJ1-5	TRBD1	TRBV7-2	NA	TGTGCCAGCAGCTTATCGACAGGGCGACTGCCCCAGCATTTT	CASSLSTGRLPQHF
TRBJ1-6	NA	TRBV5-4	once	TGCGCCAGCAGCCATTGGGACGAGAATTCACCCCTCCACTTT	CASSHWDENSPLHF
TRBJ1-5	NA	TRBV14	few	TGTGCCAGCAGCCAAGCCTACCGGGCGATGGGACTCAAAGAGAGACAGCCCCAGCATTTT	CASSQAYRAMGLKERQPQHF
TRBJ2-7	TRBD2	TRBV2	few	TGTGCCAGCAGTGAGCCCCCGGGACTAGCGGGCTACGAGCAGTACTTC	CASSEPPGLAGYEQYF
TRBJ2-7	TRBD1	TRBV29-1	NA	TGCAGCTTGGGGACAGGGGCCTACGAGCAGTACTTC	CSLGTGAYEQYF
TRBJ2-3	TRBD2	TRBV5-1	NA	TGCGCCAGCAGACCCTCTGGCGGGAGGACCGCAGATACGCAGTATTTT	CASRPSGGRTADTQYF
TRBJ1-1	NA	TRBV6-1	many	TGTGCCAGCAGTGAAGCTAAGGGGGGGAACACTGAAGCTTTCTTT	CASSEAKGGNTEAFF
TRBJ2-5	NA	TRBV10-3	few	TGTGCCATCAGTTCCCAGCCGTGGGAGACCCAGTACTTC	CAISSQPWETQYF
TRBJ1-1	TRBD1	TRBV11-2	NA	TGTGCCAGCAGCCTAACCGAGGGGAAGGGGGCGGAAGCTTTCTTT	CASSLTEGKGAEAFF
TRBJ1-2	NA	TRBV5-8	many	TGTGCCAGCAGCGACGGGACGGTTAACTATGGCTACACCTTC	CASSDGTVNYGYTF
TRBJ2-3	NA	TRBV12-5	few	TGTGCTAGTGGTTTGTACCCGGGTGCAGATACGCAGTATTTT	CASGLYPGADTQYF
TRBJ2-5	TRBD2	TRBV11-3	many	TGTGCCAGCAGCCGGTCCACTGCGGGAGGGCCAGAGACCCAGTACTTC	CASSRSTAGGPETQYF
TRBJ1-1	NA	TRBV30	few	TGTGCCTGGAGTAGACTCGAGAACACTGAAGCTTTCTTT	CAWSRLENTEAFF
TRBJ2-3	TRBD2	TRBV25-1	few	TGTGCCAGCAGCCCCCGTAGCGGGAGCAACACAGATACGCAGTATTTT	CASSPRSGSNTDTQYF
TRBJ1-2	NA	TRBV3-1	many	TGTGCCAGCAGCCAAGAGTCCGGGGCTCGGGGCTACACCTTC	CASSQESGARGYTF
TRBJ2-2	TRBD1	TRBV2	few	TGTGCCAGCAGTGATCAGAGGGGGCCGGACACCGGGGAGCTGTTTTTT	CASSDQRGPDTGELFF
TRBJ1-1	NA	TRBV19	NA	TGTGCCAGTAGTAATGGGGGCGTGAACACTGAAGCTTTCTTT	CASSNGGVNTEAFF
TRBJ1-4	NA	TRBV6-5	NA	TGTGCCAGCAGTTCAATCTCTCCTGAGTCTTGGGGGGGAAAACTGTTTTTT	CASSSISPESWGGKLFF
TRBJ1-1	NA	TRBV7-9	many	TGTGCCAGCAGACCCAGTCTGGCCGTGAACACTGAAGCTTTCTTT	CASRPSLAVNTEAFF
TRBJ1-5	NA	TRBV2	many	TGTGCCAGCAGCTCTCTGATGGATCAGCCCCAGCATTTT	CASSSLMDQPQHF
TRBJ1-4	NA	TRBV9	NA	TGTGCCAGCAGCGTAGCCGGGACGGATAATGAAAAACTGTTTTTT	CASSVAGTDNEKLFF
TRBJ1-2	NA	TRBV28	many	TGTGCCAGCACCACCGGGGGGGGCGGCTACACCTTC	CASTTGGGGYTF
TRBJ2-7	NA	TRBV7-9	once	TGTGCCAGCATGGAGGGGGCCGGCCTCACCTACGAGCAGTACTTC	CASMEGAGLTYEQYF
TRBJ1-1	NA	TRBV19	many	TGTGCCAGTAGTATGGGGTTGGTCCGGGCTGAAGCTTTCTTT	CASSMGLVRAEAFF
TRBJ2-5	TRBD2	TRBV13	many	TGTGCCAGCAGCCACCTAGCGGGAGGGCCCGTATGGACCCAGTACTTC	CASSHLAGGPVWTQYF
TRBJ1-5	TRBD1	TRBV25-1	NA	TGTGCCTGCAGTGCTCGACAGGGTCGGGATCAGCCCCAGCATTTT	CACSARQGRDQPQHF
TRBJ2-7	NA	TRBV6-5	many	TGTGCCAGCAGTTACTCTTCGGTGAGGAGCAACGAGCAGTACTTC	CASSYSSVRSNEQYF
TRBJ2-2	NA	TRBV11-2	many	TGTGCCAGCAGCCCGGGGCCAGGGCGGCACACCGGGGAGCTGTTTTTT	CASSPGPGRHTGELFF
TRBJ2-5	TRBD1	TRBV9	once	TGTGCCAGCAGCCCCCAGACAGGGTATTTGGAGACCCAGTACTTC	CASSPQTGYLETQYF
TRBJ2-1	TRBD1	TRBV2	NA	TGTGCCAGCAGTAGACAGGGTTCCGGATACAATGAGCAGTTCTTC	CASSRQGSGYNEQFF
TRBJ1-1	NA	TRBV15	NA	TGTGCCACCAGCAGAGGGGTAAGCGCGGGCACTGAAGCTTTCTTT	CATSRGVSAGTEAFF
TRBJ1-6	NA	TRBV15	many	TGTGCCACCAGCAGCTTACCCAATTCACCCCTCCACTTT	CATSSLPNSPLHF
TRBJ2-7	NA	TRBV10-3	once	TGTGCCAGCAGTTTTCATTCCGCGGGTGCCTACGAGCAGTACTTC	CASSFHSAGAYEQYF
TRBJ2-3	NA	TRBV15	NA	TGTGCCACCAGCAGAGAACAGGGCGGGTCAGATACGCAGTATTTT	CATSREQGGSDTQYF
TRBJ1-1	NA	TRBV28	few	TGTGCTAGAGTTTACACTGAAGCTTTCTTT	CARVYTEAFF
TRBJ2-2	TRBD2	TRBV7-9	NA	TGTGCCAGCAGCTATAGCGGGGTCACCGGGGAGCTGTTTTTT	CASSYSGVTGELFF
TRBJ2-5	NA	TRBV2	NA	TGTGCCAGTGATGGGGGGACGGAGACCCAGTACTTC	CASDGGTETQYF
TRBJ2-5	NA	TRBV10-3	NA	TGTGCCATCAGCAAAGCCGGGAGCCCGTTTGCGGAGACCCAGTACTTC	CAISKAGSPFAETQYF
TRBJ1-1	NA	TRBV2	many	TGTGCCAGCAGTGACGGCCCCACAGCTACGAACACTGAAGCTTTCTTT	CASSDGPTATNTEAFF
TRBJ2-5	NA	TRBV5-8	many	TGTGCCAGCAGCTTGGACCGCGACACCCAGTACTTC	CASSLDRDTQYF
TRBJ1-3	NA	TRBV7-2	once	TGTGCCAGCAGCCAAGCGCGCTTCTCTGGAAACACCATATATTTT	CASSQARFSGNTIYF
TRBJ2-7	TRBD2	TRBV19	many	TGTGCCAGTAGTCTCGGCCCCGTAGCGGGAGGGAGCTCCTACGAGCAGTACTTC	CASSLGPVAGGSSYEQYF
TRBJ1-2	TRBD1	TRBV7-9	NA	TGTGCCAGCGCCACAGGGGGCCAGTGGGGCTACACCTTC	CASATGGQWGYTF
TRBJ1-6	NA	TRBV15	NA	TGTGCCACCAGCAGCTCCTATTCACCCCTCCACTTT	CATSSSYSPLHF
TRBJ2-7	NA	TRBV20-1	NA	TGCAGTGCTAGTAATCCGGGACTTTCCTACGAGCAGTACTTC	CSASNPGLSYEQYF
TRBJ2-2	TRBD2	TRBV5-1	many	TGCGCCAGCAGCTTAAAGGCTAGCGGGTATTCCACCGGGGAGCTGTTTTTT	CASSLKASGYSTGELFF
TRBJ1-4	NA	TRBV4-2	many	TGTGCCAGCAGCCAAGGCGGCCCCAATGAAAAACTGTTTTTT	CASSQGGPNEKLFF
TRBJ1-3	NA	TRBV2	many	TGTGCCAGCAGTGAACAGAGCCTTGGAAACACCATATATTTT	CASSEQSLGNTIYF
TRBJ2-6	TRBD1	TRBV14	NA	TGTGCCAGCAGCCAAGGGGGGACAGTGAACACTGAAGCTTTC	CASSQGGTVNTEAF
TRBJ2-7	TRBD2	TRBV7-2	many	TGTGCCAGCAGCCCCAGGCGGAGCGGGGCCTACGAGCAGTACTTC	CASSPRRSGAYEQYF
TRBJ1-1	NA	TRBV29-1	NA	TGCAGCGTTGATCGCGGGAAGAACACTGAAGCTTTCTTT	CSVDRGKNTEAFF